The source of this T cell receptor beta chain is a study of early T cells in non-severe SARS-CoV-2 infection. cDNA molecules, individually, were tagged with unique molecular identifiers. From the 5' RACE reads, TCRdb called clonotypes with MiXCR, one entry per CDR3 protein. The sample lists around 32,000 distinct CDR3 sequences, approximately 6% occurring once. Ten or more counts support this clonotype. The germline CDR1 and CDR2 sequences are ENHRY and SYGVKD. This CDR3 is 16 amino acids long. The V and J ends lost 0 bases and 8 bases respectively, with 17 bases between them. The J gene is TRBJ2-1, the V gene TRBV10-3; D may be TRBD2 (7 bases). This receptor was identified in an adult who was a healthcare worker with PCR-confirmed SARS-CoV-2 infection or an uninfected control (not recorded which). The sequencing input was whole blood. CDR3 loop: CAISESGGGARDEQFF. The CDR3 DNA reads as TGTGCCATCAGTGAGTCTGGAGGGGGGGCTAGGGATGAGCAGTTCTTC.